Below are 27 T cell receptor beta chains sequenced from a single sample in a study of cytomegalovirus exposure and HLA in healthy donors. It was with 60 Vbeta and 13 Jbeta primers that the PCR ran. Sequencing was performed with immunoSEQ multiplex PCR; in TCRdb, only in-frame clones are kept and a portion is missing. The sample includes about 110,000 clones, 65% to 80% of them seen just once. Sequenced: PBMCs. The receptors stem from a male donor in good health and CMV-seronegative.

The rearrangement joins TRBV7-9 to TRBJ2-3; possible D gene TRBD2, 5 bases. The CDR3 has 14 residues. Looked up from germline, CDR1 is SEHNR and CDR2 is FQNEAQ (reference sequence). The V gene lost 1 base and the J gene lost 0 bases, with 5 bases spanning the gap. The chain's CDR3 is CASSLGRSTDTQYF. Here the CDR3 DNA reads TGTGCCAGCAGCTTAGGGAGGAGCACAGATACGCAGTATTTT.

This chain joins TRBV4-1 and TRBJ2-7; 11 nucleotides match TRBD2. In germline, CDR1 is MGHRA, CDR2 YSYEKL. CDR3 length: 13 residues. Germline trimming cut 3 bases from V and 5 bases from J; bases unmatched to any gene: 0. The CDR3 DNA sequence: TGCGCCAGCAGCCAGGGACTAGCGGACGAGCAGTACTTC. Translation: CASSQGLADEQYF.

The rearrangement uses TRBV5-8 and TRBJ2-1, with D possibly being TRBD2 (6 bases). Trimming stripped 5 bases from V and 9 bases from J, with 18 bases between. The CDR3 spans 14 residues. Germline lookup yields CDR1 SGHTS and CDR2 YDEGEE. For the CDR3, the DNA is TGTGCCAGCAGTTTCCGGGGGTGGGATAGTGAGCAGTTCTTC. Translating gives CASSFRGWDSEQFF.

The rearrangement uses TRBV15 and TRBJ2-5, with D possibly TRBD1 on 5 matching bases. TRBJ2-7 matches the DNA end more closely, so the J call is doubtful. Germline CDR1 and CDR2: LNHNV and YYDKDF (reference sequence). The CDR3 sequence is 14 residues long. CDR3 sequence (DNA): TGTGCCACCAGCAGAAAACAGGCTTCCTACGAGCAGTACTTC. It translates to CATSRKQASYEQYF.

V is TRBV30 and J is TRBJ1-2, with D unresolved. V lost 1 base to trimming and J lost 10 bases, with 7 bases between them. There are 10 residues in the CDR3. The germline V gene has CDR1 GTSNPN and CDR2 SVGIG (reference sequence). The CDR3 is CAWSDGDYTF. The DNA for the CDR3 is TGTGCCTGGAGTGACGGGGACTACACCTTC.

This chain uses TRBV6-5 with TRBJ2-5; perhaps TRBD2 as D (6 bases). The closer fit of TRBJ2-7 to the DNA end suggests the J call may be wrong. Germline V gene sequence: CDR1 MNHEY, CDR2 SVGAGI. The CDR3 has 14 amino acids. CDR3 nucleotide sequence: TGTGCCAGCAGTTACATCGGGAGCTCCTACGAGCAGTACTTC. Its translation: CASSYIGSSYEQYF.

This sequence joins TRBV2 and TRBJ2-2, with D unresolved. Germline V gives CDR1 SNHLY, CDR2 FYNNEI. The CDR3 extends over 15 amino acids. V was cut by 5 bases and J by 4 bases, with 14 bases left in between. The CDR3 reads CASSSLGQSTGELFF. CDR3 nucleotide sequence: TGTGCCAGCAGTTCCCTGGGCCAGAGCACCGGGGAGCTGTTTTTT.

V is TRBV5-1 and J is TRBJ2-7, with 12 bases identical to TRBD2. The CDR3 runs to 14 residues. CDR1 SGHRS and CDR2 YFSETQ come from the germline V gene. Trimming removed 4 bases from V and 6 bases from J; junction bases left unmatched: 5. The CDR3 DNA reads TGCGCCAGCAGCCTCTGGACTAGCGGGACCGAGCAGTACTTC. Its translation is CASSLWTSGTEQYF.

V usage is TRBV6-1 and J usage is TRBJ2-3, with a weak D call TRBD2 (7 bases). Trimming took off 2 bases at V and 2 bases at J, with 20 bases between the two ends. The CDR3 has 18 residues. The germline CDR1 and CDR2 sequences are MNHNS and SASEGT. This chain's CDR3 is CASSESDTRGGITDTQYF. DNA for the CDR3: TGTGCCAGCAGTGAAAGTGACACCAGGGGAGGGATCACAGATACGCAGTATTTT.

This clone has a handful of counts. This chain links TRBV2 with TRBJ2-1; D is perhaps TRBD2 (5 bases). The ends were cut back, 3 bases at V and 8 bases at J, with 11 bases in the middle. In germline, CDR1 is SNHLY, CDR2 FYNNEI. The CDR3 contains 13 residues. In DNA, the CDR3 is TGTGCCAGCAGTGATGGCGCGGGCTATGAGCAGTTCTTC. Amino acids: CASSDGAGYEQFF.

The genes are TRBV27 and TRBJ2-1; TRBD2 matches 9 bases. This CDR3 has 14 residues. V lost 0 bases to trimming and J lost 9 bases; unmatched junction nucleotides: 3. Germline assignment: CDR1 MNHEY and CDR2 SMNVEV (reference sequence). The CDR3 DNA reads TGTGCCAGCAGTTTATCTGCGGGAGGGTTTGAGCAGTTCTTC. Translating it yields CASSLSAGGFEQFF.

The CDR3 here is CASSEERVNTEAFF. As DNA, the CDR3 is TGTGCCAGCAGTGAAGAGAGGGTGAACACTGAAGCTTTCTTT. The chain uses TRBV2 and TRBJ1-1; D remains ambiguous. Looked up from germline, CDR1 is SNHLY and CDR2 is FYNNEI. V was trimmed by 1 base and J by 0 bases, leaving 6 bases between them. The CDR3 spans 14 residues.

V gene TRBV6-5 combines with J gene TRBJ2-7, with D unresolved. CDR3 length: 13 amino acids. From germline, CDR1 is MNHEY and CDR2 SVGAGI. V dropped 8 bases and J dropped 1 base, with 12 bases sitting between them. In DNA form, the CDR3 reads TGTGCCAGCGGAATAGGCGGTTCCTACGAGCAGTACTTC. Protein sequence: CASGIGGSYEQYF.

The V call is TRBV7-9, the J call TRBJ2-3; 9 bases align to TRBD1. Germline assignment: CDR1 SEHNR and CDR2 FQNEAQ (reference sequence). Trimming took 5 bases from V and 4 from J; bases not matched to a gene: 10. The CDR3 sequence is 16 residues long. Here the CDR3 DNA reads TGTGCCAGCAGCAAAACCCGGGACAGGGTTGCAGATACGCAGTATTTT. Protein sequence: CASSKTRDRVADTQYF.

In its sample, this clone was seen a few times. The chain links TRBV2 to TRBJ1-1; 8 positions agree with TRBD1. After removal of 3 bases from V and 4 bases from J, the junction contained 4 bases not matched to a gene. Germline V lookup: CDR1 SNHLY, CDR2 FYNNEI. The CDR3 totals 14 residues. CDR3 sequence (DNA): TGTGCCAGCAGTGAGGTCCAGGGGGCCACTGAAGCTTTCTTT. Its translation is CASSEVQGATEAFF.

The chain employs TRBV7-6 and TRBJ2-3; weak D call: TRBD2 (5 bases). In germline, CDR1 is SGHVS, CDR2 FNYEAQ. V lost 1 base and J lost 2, with 10 bases in between. The length of the CDR3 is 15 residues. CDR3 protein: CASSLELVPTDTQYF. DNA for the CDR3: TGTGCCAGCAGCTTAGAACTAGTACCCACAGATACGCAGTATTTT.

The chain employs TRBV19 and TRBJ2-2, with D possibly matching TRBD2 (5 bases). V was cut by 4 bases and J by 6 bases, with 27 bases left in between. The CDR3 is 19 amino acids. Germline loops: CDR1 LNHDA, CDR2 SQIVND (reference sequence). The CDR3 bases are TGTGCCAGTAGTACAACAACTCGCCCCAAGGCGGGTCGAGCCGGGGAGCTGTTTTTT. As protein: CASSTTTRPKAGRAGELFF.

This chain connects TRBV5-4 to TRBJ2-1, with 9 bases matching TRBD2. Trimming removed 7 bases from V and 7 bases from J; junction bases left unmatched: 12. Germline V gene sequence: CDR1 SGHNT, CDR2 YYREEE (reference sequence). CDR3 length equals 15 residues. This CDR3 is CASSSGGRVGNEQFF. CDR3 coding DNA: TGTGCCAGCTCGTCGGGCGGGAGGGTGGGAAATGAGCAGTTCTTC.

The gene calls are TRBV4-2 and TRBJ2-7, with D maybe TRBD2 (5 bases). Trimming took 4 bases from V and 0 from J, leaving 25 bases between them. The CDR3 sequence is 19 residues long. Germline CDR1 is LGHNA and CDR2 is YNFKEQ. The CDR3 is CASSPPRRVGVLTSYEQYF. CDR3 in DNA: TGTGCCAGCAGCCCCCCCCGCCGGGTGGGAGTCCTCACCTCCTACGAGCAGTACTTC.

V and J are TRBV6-5 and TRBJ1-2; 7 bases align to TRBD1. Germline V lookup: CDR1 MNHEY, CDR2 SVGAGI. Trimming at V came to 5 bases and at J to 6 bases, leaving 6 bases not matched to a gene. The CDR3 covers 13 residues. The CDR3 DNA is TGTGCCAGCAGTAGAGGGGGCGAAGATGGCTACACCTTC. It encodes CASSRGGEDGYTF.

V usage is TRBV9 and J usage is TRBJ2-3, with D perhaps matching TRBD2 (6 bases). The V and J ends lost 4 bases and 1 base respectively, with 13 bases between them. The germline V gene has CDR1 SGDLS and CDR2 YYNGEE. The CDR3 totals 15 residues. This chain's CDR3 is CASSPPLAGTDTQYF. CDR3 in DNA: TGTGCCAGCAGCCCCCCCTTAGCGGGCACAGATACGCAGTATTTT.

There are a few counts of this clone. CDR3 sequence reads: CASSARSGTSVRQYF. CDR3 DNA sequence: TGTGCCAGTAGTGCCAGGTCCGGGACATCAGTCAGGCAGTACTTC. The chain joins TRBV19 to TRBJ2-7, with D possibly matching TRBD1 (6 bases). The CDR3 has 15 amino acids. The V and J ends lost 5 bases and 9 bases respectively, with 23 bases between them. Per germline, CDR1 LNHDA and CDR2 SQIVND (reference sequence).

V usage is TRBV2 and J usage is TRBJ2-7, with 12 nucleotides matching TRBD2. CDR1 is SNHLY and CDR2 is FYNNEI in the germline V gene. V trimming: 9 bases; J trimming: 3 bases; junction bases outside the gene matches: 3. There are 13 residues in the CDR3. CDR3 amino acids: CASLLAGGYEQYF. The CDR3 coding sequence is TGTGCCAGTCTACTAGCGGGAGGCTACGAGCAGTACTTC.

A remark on this clone: This sample also contains other DNA sequences that code for the same CDR3. The rearrangement joins TRBV28 to TRBJ2-3; tentatively, D is TRBD2 (6 bases). CDR3 size: 15 residues. V was trimmed by 5 bases and J by 2 bases, leaving 14 bases between them. Germline V lookup: CDR1 MDHEN, CDR2 SYDVKM. The CDR3, as DNA: TGTGCCAGCAGTGGCGGGACCCTCGACACAGATACGCAGTATTTT. Its translation: CASSGGTLDTDTQYF.

The V and J genes are TRBV6-1 and TRBJ2-1; the match to TRBD1 covers 8 bases. The CDR3 spans 16 residues. Trimming removed 2 bases from V and 6 bases from J; junction bases left unmatched: 9. CDR1 MNHNS and CDR2 SASEGT come from the germline V gene. CDR3 DNA sequence: TGTGCCAGCAGTGAATTCGGGCAGGGGGCGGGCAATGAGCAGTTCTTC. This encodes CASSEFGQGAGNEQFF.

The V and J genes are TRBV7-2 and TRBJ2-5; TRBD1 matches at 11 bases. Germline CDR1 is SGHTA and CDR2 is FQGNSA. The J segment lost 4 bases and the V segment lost 8 bases, leaving 6 bases of the junction unmatched. The CDR3 is 14 amino acids. In DNA form, the CDR3 reads TGTGCCAGCGGACAGGGGGCTTATGGAGAGACCCAGTACTTC. It is translated as CASGQGAYGETQYF. Filled out from reference TRBV7-2 and TRBJ2-5, the complete variable domain reads GAGVSQSPSNKVTEKGKDVELRCDPISGHTALYWYRQSLGQGLEFLIYFQGNSAPDKSGLPSDRFSAERTGGSVSTLTIQRTQQEDSAVYLCASGQGAYGETQYFGPGTRLLVL.

About this clone itself: One junction end does not reproduce the germline sequence, and a read error may be involved. The rearrangement links TRBV25-1 to TRBJ1-6; 7 bases match TRBD1. This CDR3 is built from 15 residues. Germline assignment: CDR1 MGHDK and CDR2 SYGVNS. CDR3 bases: TGTGCCAGCAGCTTGACAGGGTACTATAATTCCCCCCTCCACTTT. As protein: CASSLTGYYNSPLHF.